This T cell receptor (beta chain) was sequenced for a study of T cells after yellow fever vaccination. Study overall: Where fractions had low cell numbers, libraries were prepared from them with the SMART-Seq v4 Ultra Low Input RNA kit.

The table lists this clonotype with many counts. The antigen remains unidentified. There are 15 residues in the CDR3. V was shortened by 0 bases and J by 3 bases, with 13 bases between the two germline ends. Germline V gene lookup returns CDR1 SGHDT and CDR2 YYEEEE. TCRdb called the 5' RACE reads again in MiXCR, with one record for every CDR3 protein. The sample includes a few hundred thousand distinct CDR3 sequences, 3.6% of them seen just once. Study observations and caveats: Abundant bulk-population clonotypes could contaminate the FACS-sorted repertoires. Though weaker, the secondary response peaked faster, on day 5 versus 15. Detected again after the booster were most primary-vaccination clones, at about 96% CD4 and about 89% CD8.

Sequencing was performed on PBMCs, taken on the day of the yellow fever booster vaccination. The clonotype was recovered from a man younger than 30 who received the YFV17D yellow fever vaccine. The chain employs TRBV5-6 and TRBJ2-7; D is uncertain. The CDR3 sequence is CASSLGWPFDYEQYV. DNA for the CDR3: TGTGCCAGCAGCTTGGGTTGGCCCTTCGACTACGAGCAGTACGTC.